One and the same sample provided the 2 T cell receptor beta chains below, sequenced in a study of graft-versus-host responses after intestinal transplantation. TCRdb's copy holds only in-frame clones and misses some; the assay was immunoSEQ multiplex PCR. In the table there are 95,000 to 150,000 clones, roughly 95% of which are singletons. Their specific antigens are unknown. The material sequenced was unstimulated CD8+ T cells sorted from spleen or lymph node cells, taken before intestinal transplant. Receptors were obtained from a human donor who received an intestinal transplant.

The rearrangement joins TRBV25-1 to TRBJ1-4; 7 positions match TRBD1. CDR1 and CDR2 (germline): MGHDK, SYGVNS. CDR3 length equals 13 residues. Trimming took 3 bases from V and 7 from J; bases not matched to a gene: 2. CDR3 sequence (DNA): TGTGCCAGCAGTGATCCAGGGGGTGAAAAACTGTTTTTT. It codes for CASSDPGGEKLFF.

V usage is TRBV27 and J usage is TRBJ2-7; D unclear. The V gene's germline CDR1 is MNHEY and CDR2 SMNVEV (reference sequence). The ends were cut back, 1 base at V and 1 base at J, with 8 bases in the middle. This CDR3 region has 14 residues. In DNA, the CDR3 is TGTGCCAGCAGTTTATTTACAAGTTCCTACGAGCAGTACTTC. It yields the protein CASSLFTSSYEQYF.